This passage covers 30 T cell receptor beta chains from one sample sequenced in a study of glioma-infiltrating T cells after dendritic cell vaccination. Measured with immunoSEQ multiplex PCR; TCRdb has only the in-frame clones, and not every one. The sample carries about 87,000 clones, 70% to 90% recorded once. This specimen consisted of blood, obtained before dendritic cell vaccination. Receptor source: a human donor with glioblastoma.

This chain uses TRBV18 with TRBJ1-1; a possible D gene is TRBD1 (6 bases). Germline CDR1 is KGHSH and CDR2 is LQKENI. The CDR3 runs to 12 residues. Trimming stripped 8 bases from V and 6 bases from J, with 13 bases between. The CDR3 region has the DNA TGTGCCAGCGCAGGGGAAGTTGCTGAAGCTTTCTTT. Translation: CASAGEVAEAFF.

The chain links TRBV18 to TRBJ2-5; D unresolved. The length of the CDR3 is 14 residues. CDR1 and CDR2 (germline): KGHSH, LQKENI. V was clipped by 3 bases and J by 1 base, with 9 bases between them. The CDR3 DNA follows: TGTGCCAGCTCACCTGCGGCTAGCCAAGAGACCCAGTACTTC. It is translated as CASSPAASQETQYF.

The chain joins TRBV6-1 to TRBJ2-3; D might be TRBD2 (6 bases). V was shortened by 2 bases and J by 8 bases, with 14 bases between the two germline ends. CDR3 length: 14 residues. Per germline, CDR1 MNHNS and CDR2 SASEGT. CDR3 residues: CASSENPGTFTQYF. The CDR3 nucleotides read TGTGCCAGCAGTGAAAACCCCGGGACTTTTACGCAGTATTTT.

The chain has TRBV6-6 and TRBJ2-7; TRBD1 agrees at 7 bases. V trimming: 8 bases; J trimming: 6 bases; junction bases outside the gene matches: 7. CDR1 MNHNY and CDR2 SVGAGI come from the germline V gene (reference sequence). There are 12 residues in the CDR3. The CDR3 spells CASQGENGEQYF. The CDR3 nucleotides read TGTGCCAGCCAGGGGGAGAATGGCGAGCAGTACTTC.

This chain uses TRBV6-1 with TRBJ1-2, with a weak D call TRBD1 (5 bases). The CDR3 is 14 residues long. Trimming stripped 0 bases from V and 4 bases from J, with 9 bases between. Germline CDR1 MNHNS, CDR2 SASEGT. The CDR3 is CASSEAQTAYGYTF. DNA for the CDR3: TGTGCCAGCAGTGAAGCCCAGACAGCCTATGGCTACACCTTC.

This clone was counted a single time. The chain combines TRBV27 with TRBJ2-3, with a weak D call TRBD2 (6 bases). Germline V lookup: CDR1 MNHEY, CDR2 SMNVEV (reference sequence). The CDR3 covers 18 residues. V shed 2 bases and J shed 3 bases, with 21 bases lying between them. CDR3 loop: CASSLRIRSGVRTDTQYF. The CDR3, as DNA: TGTGCCAGCAGTTTAAGAATTCGTTCGGGGGTACGGACAGATACGCAGTATTTT.

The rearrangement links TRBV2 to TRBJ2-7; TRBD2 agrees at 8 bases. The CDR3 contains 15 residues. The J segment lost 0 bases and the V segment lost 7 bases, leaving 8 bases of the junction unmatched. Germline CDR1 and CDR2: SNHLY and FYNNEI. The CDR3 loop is CASTDRTSGSYEQYF. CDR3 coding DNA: TGTGCCAGCACGGACCGAACTAGCGGCTCCTACGAGCAGTACTTC. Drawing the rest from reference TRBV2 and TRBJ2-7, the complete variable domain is EPEVTQTPSHQVTQMGQEVILRCVPISNHLYFYWYRQILGQKVEFLVSFYNNEISEKSEIFDDQFSVERPDGSNFTLKIRSTKLEDSAMYFCASTDRTSGSYEQYFGPGTRLTVT.

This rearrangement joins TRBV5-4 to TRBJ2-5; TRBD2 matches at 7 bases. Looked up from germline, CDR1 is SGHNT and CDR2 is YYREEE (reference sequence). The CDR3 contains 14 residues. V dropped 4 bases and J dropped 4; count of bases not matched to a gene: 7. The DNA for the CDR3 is TGTGCCAGCAGCCCCGGGGAGGGGCGAGAGACCCAGTACTTC. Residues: CASSPGEGRETQYF.

This CDR3 is CASRLSGSNAHTGELFF. In DNA, the CDR3 is TGTGCCAGCAGGCTTAGCGGGAGTAATGCCCACACCGGGGAGCTGTTTTTT. The chain couples TRBV7-8 to TRBJ2-2; TRBD2 agrees at 9 bases. Germline lookup yields CDR1 SGHVS and CDR2 FQNEAQ. This CDR3 spans 17 amino acids. V was clipped by 6 bases and J by 3 bases; unmatched bases: 11.

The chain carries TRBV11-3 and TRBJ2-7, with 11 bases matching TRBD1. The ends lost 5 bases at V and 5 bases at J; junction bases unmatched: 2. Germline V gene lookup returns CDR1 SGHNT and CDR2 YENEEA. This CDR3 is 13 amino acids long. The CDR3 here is CASSTGQGDEQYF. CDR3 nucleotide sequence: TGTGCCAGCAGCACGGGACAGGGGGACGAGCAGTACTTC.

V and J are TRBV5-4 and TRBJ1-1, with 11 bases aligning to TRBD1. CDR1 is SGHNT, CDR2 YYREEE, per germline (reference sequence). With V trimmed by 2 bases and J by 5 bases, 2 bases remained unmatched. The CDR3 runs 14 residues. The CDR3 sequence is CASSFGTGGTEAFF. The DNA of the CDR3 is TGTGCCAGCAGCTTTGGGACAGGGGGGACTGAAGCTTTCTTT. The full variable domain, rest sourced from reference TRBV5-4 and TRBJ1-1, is ETGVTQSPTHLIKTRGQQVTLRCSSQSGHNTVSWYQQALGQGPQFIFQYYREEENGRGNFPPRFSGLQFPNYSSELNVNALELDDSALYLCASSFGTGGTEAFFGQGTRLTVV.

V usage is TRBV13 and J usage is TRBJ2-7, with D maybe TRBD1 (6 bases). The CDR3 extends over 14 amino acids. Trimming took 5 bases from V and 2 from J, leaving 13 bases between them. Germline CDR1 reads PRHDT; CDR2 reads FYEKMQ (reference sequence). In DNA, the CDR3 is TGTGCCAGCAGCGCGCGACAGGAACCCTACGAGCAGTACTTC. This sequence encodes CASSARQEPYEQYF.

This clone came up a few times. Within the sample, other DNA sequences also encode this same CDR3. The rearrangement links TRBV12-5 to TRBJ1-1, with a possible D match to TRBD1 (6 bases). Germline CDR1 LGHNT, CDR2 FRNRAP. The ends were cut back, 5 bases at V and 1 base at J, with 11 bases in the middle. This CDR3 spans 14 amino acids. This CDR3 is CASGPGTPNTEAFF. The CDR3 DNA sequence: TGTGCTAGTGGTCCCGGGACACCGAACACTGAAGCTTTCTTT. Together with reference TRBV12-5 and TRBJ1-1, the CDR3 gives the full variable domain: DARVTQTPRHKVTEMGQEVTMRCQPILGHNTVFWYRQTMMQGLELLAYFRNRAPLDDSGMPKDRFSAEMPDATLATLKIQPSEPRDSAVYFCASGPGTPNTEAFFGQGTRLTVV.

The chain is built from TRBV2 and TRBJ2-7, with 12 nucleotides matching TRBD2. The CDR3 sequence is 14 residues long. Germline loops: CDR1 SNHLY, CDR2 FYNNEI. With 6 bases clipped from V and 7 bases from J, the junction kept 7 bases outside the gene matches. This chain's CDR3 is CASSRLAGVGEQYF. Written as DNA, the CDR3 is TGTGCCAGCAGCCGACTAGCGGGGGTGGGGGAGCAGTACTTC.

The CDR3 DNA is TGTGCCACCACCCGTGGGGCCGCTTACAGTAACACTGAAGCTTTCTTT. It specifies CATTRGAAYSNTEAFF. The chain uses TRBV5-4 and TRBJ1-1; D is possibly TRBD1 (5 bases). CDR1 and CDR2 from the germline V gene are SGHNT and YYREEE (reference sequence). CDR3 length equals 16 residues. V was pared by 9 bases and J by 2 bases, with 23 bases between.

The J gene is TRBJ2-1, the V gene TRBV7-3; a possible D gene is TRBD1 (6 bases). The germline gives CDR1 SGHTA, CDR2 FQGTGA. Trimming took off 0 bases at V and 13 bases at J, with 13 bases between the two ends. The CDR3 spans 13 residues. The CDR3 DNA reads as TGTGCCAGCAGCTTAACGGGCAAGGACAGTCAGTTCTTC. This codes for CASSLTGKDSQFF.

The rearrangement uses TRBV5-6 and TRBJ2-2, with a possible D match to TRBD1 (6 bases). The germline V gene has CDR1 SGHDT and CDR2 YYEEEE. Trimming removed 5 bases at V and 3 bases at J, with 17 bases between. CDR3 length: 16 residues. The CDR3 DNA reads TGTGCCAGCAGTCCGAAAAGCCAGGGGTACACCGGGGAGCTGTTTTTT. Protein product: CASSPKSQGYTGELFF.

The CDR3: CASSQPGTEAFF. The CDR3 nucleotides read TGTGCCAGCAGCCAACCGGGGACTGAAGCTTTCTTT. The chain links TRBV14 to TRBJ1-1; no firm D call. The CDR3 is made up of 12 amino acids. Trimming removed 2 bases at V and 5 bases at J, with 6 bases between. Germline values: CDR1 SGHDN, CDR2 FVKESK. Together with reference TRBV14 and TRBJ1-1, the CDR3 gives the full variable domain: EAGVTQFPSHSVIEKGQTVTLRCDPISGHDNLYWYRRVMGKEIKFLLHFVKESKQDESGMPNNRFLAERTGGTYSTLKVQPAELEDSGVYFCASSQPGTEAFFGQGTRLTVV.

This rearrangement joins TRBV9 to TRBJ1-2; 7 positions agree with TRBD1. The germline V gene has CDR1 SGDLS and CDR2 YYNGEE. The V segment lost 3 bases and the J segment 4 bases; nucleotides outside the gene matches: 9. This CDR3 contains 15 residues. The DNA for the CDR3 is TGTGCCAGCAGCGGACAGGGACGCACCACCTATGGCTACACCTTC. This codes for CASSGQGRTTYGYTF.

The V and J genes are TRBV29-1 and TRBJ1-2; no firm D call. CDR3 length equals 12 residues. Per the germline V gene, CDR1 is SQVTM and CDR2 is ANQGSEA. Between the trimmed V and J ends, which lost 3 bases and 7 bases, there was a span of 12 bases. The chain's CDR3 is CSVDGGPGGYTF. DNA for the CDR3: TGCAGCGTTGACGGCGGCCCCGGTGGCTACACCTTC. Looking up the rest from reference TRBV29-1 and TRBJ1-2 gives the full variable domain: SAVISQKPSRDICQRGTSLTIQCQVDSQVTMMFWYRQQPGQSLTLIATANQGSEATYESGFVIDKFPISRPNLTFSTLTVSNMSPEDSSIYLCSVDGGPGGYTFGSGTRLTVV.

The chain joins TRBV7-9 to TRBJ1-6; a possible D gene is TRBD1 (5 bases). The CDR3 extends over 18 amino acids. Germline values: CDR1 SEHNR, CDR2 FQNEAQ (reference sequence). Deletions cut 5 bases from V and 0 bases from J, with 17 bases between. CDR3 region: CASSTGTSRSSYNSPLHF. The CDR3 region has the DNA TGTGCCAGCAGCACGGGGACTTCTCGGAGCTCCTATAATTCACCCCTCCACTTT.

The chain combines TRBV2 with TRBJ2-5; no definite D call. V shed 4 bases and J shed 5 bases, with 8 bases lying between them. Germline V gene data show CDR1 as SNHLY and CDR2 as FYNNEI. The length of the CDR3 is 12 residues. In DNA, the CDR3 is TGTGCCAGCAGTGTCATCAGGGAGACCCAGTACTTC. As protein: CASSVIRETQYF.

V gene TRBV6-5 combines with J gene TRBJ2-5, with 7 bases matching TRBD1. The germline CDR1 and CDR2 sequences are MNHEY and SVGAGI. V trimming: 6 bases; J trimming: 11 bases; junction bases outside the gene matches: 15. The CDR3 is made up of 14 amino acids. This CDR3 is CASSRAGTAPKQYF. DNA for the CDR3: TGTGCCAGCAGCCGAGCTGGGACAGCCCCCAAGCAGTACTTC.

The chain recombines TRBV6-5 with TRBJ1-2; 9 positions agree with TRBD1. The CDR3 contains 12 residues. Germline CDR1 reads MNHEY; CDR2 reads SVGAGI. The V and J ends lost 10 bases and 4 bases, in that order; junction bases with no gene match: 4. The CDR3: CAKTGGAYGYTF. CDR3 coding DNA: TGTGCCAAAACAGGGGGCGCCTATGGCTACACCTTC.

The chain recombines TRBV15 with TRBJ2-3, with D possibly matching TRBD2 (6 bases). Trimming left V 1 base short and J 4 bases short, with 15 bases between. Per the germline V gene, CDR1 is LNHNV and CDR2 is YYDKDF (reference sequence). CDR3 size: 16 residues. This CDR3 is CATSRGSSEGADTQYF. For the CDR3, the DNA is TGTGCCACCAGCAGAGGATCTAGCGAAGGGGCAGATACGCAGTATTTT.

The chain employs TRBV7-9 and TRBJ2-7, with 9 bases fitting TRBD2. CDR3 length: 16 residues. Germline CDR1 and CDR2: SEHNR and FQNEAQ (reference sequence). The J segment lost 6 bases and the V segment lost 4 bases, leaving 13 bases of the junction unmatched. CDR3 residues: CASSSRGGGGASEQYF. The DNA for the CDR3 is TGTGCCAGCAGCTCCCGCGGGGGCGGGGGGGCTTCCGAGCAGTACTTC.

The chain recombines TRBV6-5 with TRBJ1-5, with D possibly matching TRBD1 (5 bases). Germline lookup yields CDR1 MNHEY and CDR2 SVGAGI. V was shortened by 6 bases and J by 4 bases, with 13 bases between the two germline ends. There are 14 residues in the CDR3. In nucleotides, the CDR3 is TGTGCCAGCAGCGGGACTTACACTAATCAGCCCCAGCATTTT. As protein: CASSGTYTNQPQHF.

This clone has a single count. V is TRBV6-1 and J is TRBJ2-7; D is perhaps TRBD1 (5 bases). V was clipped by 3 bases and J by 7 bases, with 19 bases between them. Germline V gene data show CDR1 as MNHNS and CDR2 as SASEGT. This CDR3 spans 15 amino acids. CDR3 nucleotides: TGTGCCAGCAGTGAGAGGTGGGCAGGGTCGGAAGAGCAGTACTTC. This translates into CASSERWAGSEEQYF.

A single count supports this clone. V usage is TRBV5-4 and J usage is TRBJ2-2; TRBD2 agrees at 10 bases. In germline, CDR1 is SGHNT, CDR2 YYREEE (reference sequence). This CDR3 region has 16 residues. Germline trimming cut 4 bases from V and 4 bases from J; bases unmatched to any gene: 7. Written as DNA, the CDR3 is TGTGCCAGCAGCCCGGGGAGGACTAGCGGCACCGGGGAGCTGTTTTTT. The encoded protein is CASSPGRTSGTGELFF. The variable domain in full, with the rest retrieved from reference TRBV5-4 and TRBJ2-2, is ETGVTQSPTHLIKTRGQQVTLRCSSQSGHNTVSWYQQALGQGPQFIFQYYREEENGRGNFPPRFSGLQFPNYSSELNVNALELDDSALYLCASSPGRTSGTGELFFGEGSRLTVL.

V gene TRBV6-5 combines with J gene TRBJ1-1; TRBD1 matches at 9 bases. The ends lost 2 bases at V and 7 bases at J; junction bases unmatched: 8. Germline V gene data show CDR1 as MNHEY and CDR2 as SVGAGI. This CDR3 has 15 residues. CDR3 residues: CASSYITGGAGEAFF. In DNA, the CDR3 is TGTGCCAGCAGTTACATCACAGGGGGCGCAGGTGAAGCTTTCTTT.